This TCR beta chain was recovered during a study of cytomegalovirus exposure and HLA in healthy donors. Whole-study results and caveats: The study designated fewer than 200 TCR beta chains cytomegalovirus-associated.

The CDR3 spans 14 residues. CDR1 KGHSH and CDR2 LQKENI come from the germline V gene. The ends lost 1 base at V and 8 bases at J; junction bases unmatched: 4. For this clone: Its antigen is unknown.

This PCR relied on a set of 60 Vbeta primers and 13 Jbeta primers. Some clones are missing from TCRdb's copy, which holds only in-frame ones; the method was immunoSEQ multiplex PCR. The data contain 75,000 to 80,000 clones, about three quarters of them seen just once; the ten biggest clones take up 9.5% to 13%. The rearrangement uses TRBV18 and TRBJ2-1, with 8 bases that match TRBD2. Input material: PBMCs. This TCR derives from a male donor in good health and CMV-seropositive. CDR3 protein: CASSPLGGGDEQFF. CDR3 DNA sequence: TGTGCCAGCTCACCACTCGGGGGGGGCGATGAGCAGTTCTTC.